This record looks at one TCR beta chain sequence and its context. This sample is part of a study of blood T cell repertoires in COVID-19. V was pared by 4 bases and J by 9 bases, with 14 bases of the junction left unmatched. The germline V gene has CDR1 ENHRY and CDR2 SYGVKD. The CDR3 sequence is 16 residues long. Some clones are missing from TCRdb's copy, which holds only in-frame ones; the method was immunoSEQ multiplex PCR. The sample holds approximately 440,000 clones; roughly 91% are singletons and the top ten take about 0.57%. Participant reports of clinical history set cohort assignment. The sequencing input was PBMCs or T cells enriched from blood (not recorded which). This rearrangement joins TRBV10-3 to TRBJ1-1; 10 nucleotides agree with TRBD1. This TCR came from a man younger than 35 who had recovered from COVID-19. CDR3 amino acids: CAISGGPDRGISKAFF. The CDR3 bases are TGTGCCATCAGTGGCGGGCCGGACAGGGGGATTTCTAAAGCTTTCTTT.